This T cell receptor beta chain appears in the sequencing data of a study of control samples from healthy donors and cancer patients. Per germline, CDR1 SGHNT and CDR2 YYREEE (reference sequence). This CDR3 contains 15 residues. Trimming took 3 bases from V and 6 from J; bases not matched to a gene: 10. Method: immunoSEQ multiplex PCR; TCRdb's copy keeps in-frame clones and lacks some. The data show roughly 63,000 clones, with around 90% seen just once and around 5.9% held by the top ten. The chain joins TRBV5-4 to TRBJ2-5; 8 positions match TRBD1. The sequenced sample consisted of PBMCs. The clonotype originates from a man aged 55 to 70 with colorectal cancer. The chain's CDR3 is CASSSGQVPSKTQYF. CDR3 bases: TGTGCCAGCAGCTCGGGACAGGTGCCCTCAAAGACCCAGTACTTC. The variable domain in full, with the rest retrieved from reference TRBV5-4 and TRBJ2-5, is ETGVTQSPTHLIKTRGQQVTLRCSSQSGHNTVSWYQQALGQGPQFIFQYYREEENGRGNFPPRFSGLQFPNYSSELNVNALELDDSALYLCASSSGQVPSKTQYFGPGTRLLVL.